This TCR beta chain was sequenced for a study of cytomegalovirus exposure and HLA in healthy donors. This PCR relied on a set of 60 Vbeta primers and 13 Jbeta primers. Assay: immunoSEQ multiplex PCR; the TCRdb copy retains only in-frame clones and omits some. The sample records 150,000 to 200,000 clones, 80% to 90% being singletons. Every donor was a healthy person donating bone marrow. Germline V gene lookup returns CDR1 SNHLY and CDR2 FYNNEI. V shed 7 bases, J shed 7 bases, and the junction held 8 bases outside the gene matches. The CDR3 extends over 14 amino acids. The chain has TRBV2 and TRBJ2-2; the match to TRBD1 covers 8 bases. The sample consisted of PBMCs. The origin of this receptor is a man aged 18 to 35 in good health and CMV-seropositive. The CDR3, as DNA: TGTGCCAGCATTACGGACAGGGCCGGCGGGGAGCTGTTTTTT. Its protein is CASITDRAGGELFF. Supplemented by reference TRBV2 and TRBJ2-2, the full variable domain reads EPEVTQTPSHQVTQMGQEVILRCVPISNHLYFYWYRQILGQKVEFLVSFYNNEISEKSEIFDDQFSVERPDGSNFTLKIRSTKLEDSAMYFCASITDRAGGELFFGEGSRLTVL.